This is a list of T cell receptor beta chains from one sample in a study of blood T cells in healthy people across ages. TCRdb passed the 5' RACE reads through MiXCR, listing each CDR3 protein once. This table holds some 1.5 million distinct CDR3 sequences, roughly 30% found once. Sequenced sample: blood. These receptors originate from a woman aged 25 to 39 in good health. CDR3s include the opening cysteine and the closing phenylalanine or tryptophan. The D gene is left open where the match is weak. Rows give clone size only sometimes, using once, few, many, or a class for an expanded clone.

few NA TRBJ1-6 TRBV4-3 TGCGCCAGCAGCCAAGAAGGGGGGACTTCACCCCTCCACTTT CASSQEGGTSPLHF
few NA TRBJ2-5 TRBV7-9 TGTGCCAGCAGCCCCCGGGACTTAGCGAAAGGCCTTTACCAAGAGACCCAGTACTTC CASSPRDLAKGLYQETQYF
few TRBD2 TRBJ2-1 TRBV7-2 TGTGCCAGCAGTCGGACTAGCAGAGTAGGAGAGCAGTTCTTC CASSRTSRVGEQFF
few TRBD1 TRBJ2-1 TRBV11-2 TGTGCCAGCATTGAAGGGACAGGGGATTACAATGAGCAGTTCTTC CASIEGTGDYNEQFF
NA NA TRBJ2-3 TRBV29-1 TGCAGCGTTGAAGAACCGAAGGGGAAGATAGATACGCAGTATTTT CSVEEPKGKIDTQYF
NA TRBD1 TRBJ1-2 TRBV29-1 TGCAGCGTTGAAGATAGGGACAGTGAGCCCCCGAGGGATGGCTACACCTTC CSVEDRDSEPPRDGYTF
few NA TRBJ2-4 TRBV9 TGTGCCAGCAGCCCCCAGCTGAATCTAGCCAAAAACATTCAGTACTTC CASSPQLNLAKNIQYF
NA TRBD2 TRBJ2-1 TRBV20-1 TGCAGTGCTTTAGCGGGGTCAGGCCCCCATGAGCAGTTCTTC CSALAGSGPHEQFF
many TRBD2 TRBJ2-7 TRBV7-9 TGTGCCAGCAGCGCTGGACTAGCGGTCTACGAGCAGTACTTC CASSAGLAVYEQYF
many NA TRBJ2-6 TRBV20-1 TGCAGTGGGCAGTTGAGAGGGGCCAACGTCCTGACTTTC CSGQLRGANVLTF